Each of the 13 T cell receptor beta chains below was sequenced from the same sample in a study of blood T cell repertoires in COVID-19. Assay: immunoSEQ multiplex PCR; the TCRdb copy retains only in-frame clones and omits some. The sample has about 140,000 clones; 80% to 90% are singletons. Input material: peripheral blood. These receptors were obtained from a man aged 55 to 70 with active or convalescent COVID-19.

This chain uses TRBV18 with TRBJ2-1, with a tentative D call TRBD1 (6 bases). CDR1 and CDR2 from the germline V gene are KGHSH and LQKENI. The CDR3 consists of 16 residues. Trimming removed 3 bases at V and 7 bases at J, with 19 bases between. The CDR3 loop reads CASSPQRGGTWNEQFF. The CDR3 DNA follows: TGTGCCAGCTCACCGCAAAGAGGGGGAACATGGAATGAGCAGTTCTTC.

The chain joins TRBV28 to TRBJ1-4; TRBD1 might be the D (6 bases). The germline CDR1 and CDR2 sequences are MDHEN and SYDVKM. The CDR3 is 16 residues long. Trimming took 5 bases from V and 0 from J, leaving 13 bases between them. The chain's CDR3 is CASSQGGPATNEKLFF. Here the CDR3 DNA reads TGTGCCAGCAGTCAAGGGGGACCGGCAACTAATGAAAAACTGTTTTTT.

The J gene is TRBJ1-4, the V gene TRBV5-1; 8 bases line up with TRBD1. Germline-derived CDR1 and CDR2 are SGHRS and YFSETQ. After removal of 4 bases from V and 8 bases from J, the junction contained 7 bases not matched to a gene. This CDR3 comprises 14 residues. The CDR3 bases are TGCGCCAGCAGCCTAGGACAGGGTGGGGAAAAACTGTTTTTT. Residues: CASSLGQGGEKLFF.

The rearrangement joins TRBV30 to TRBJ1-3; D gene ambiguous. CDR3 size: 14 residues. The V gene's germline CDR1 is GTSNPN and CDR2 SVGIG (reference sequence). V lost 4 bases, J lost 0 bases, and 10 bases lay in between. The CDR3 region has the DNA TGTGCCTGGAACCCCCCCTACTCTGGAAACACCATATATTTT. Protein: CAWNPPYSGNTIYF.

This clone was counted a few times. The chain joins TRBV24-1 to TRBJ2-7; 13 bases are a match to TRBD2. The CDR3 consists of 14 residues. Losses at the gene ends were 8 bases for V and 1 base for J; bases not matched to a gene: 1. In germline, CDR1 is KGHDR, CDR2 SFDVKD. DNA for the CDR3: TGTGCCACCACGGGACTAGCGGGATCCTACGAGCAGTACTTC. Translation gives CATTGLAGSYEQYF.

The chain combines TRBV6-6 with TRBJ2-5; D gene ambiguous. Germline V gene sequence: CDR1 MNHNY, CDR2 SVGAGI (reference sequence). This CDR3 spans 16 amino acids. V was trimmed by 2 bases and J by 3 bases, leaving 16 bases between them. CDR3: CASSYPNGLPKETQYF. For the CDR3, the DNA is TGTGCCAGCAGTTACCCCAATGGGCTACCCAAAGAGACCCAGTACTTC.

The CDR3 here is CATSREGAGTFSYEQYF. The CDR3 nucleotides read TGTGCCACCAGCAGGGAGGGGGCCGGTACTTTCTCCTACGAGCAGTACTTC. The chain joins TRBV15 to TRBJ2-7; perhaps TRBD1 as D (7 bases). The germline gives CDR1 LNHNV, CDR2 YYDKDF (reference sequence). The CDR3 has 17 amino acids. The V end was cut by 3 bases, the J end by 0 bases, with 18 bases between. Together with reference TRBV15 and TRBJ2-7, the CDR3 gives the full variable domain: DAMVIQNPRYQVTQFGKPVTLSCSQTLNHNVMYWYQQKSSQAPKLLFHYYDKDFNNEADTPDNFQSRRPNTSFCFLDIRSPGLGDTAMYLCATSREGAGTFSYEQYFGPGTRLTVT.

V is TRBV27 and J is TRBJ1-5; 11 bases align to TRBD1. The germline V gene has CDR1 MNHEY and CDR2 SMNVEV (reference sequence). The CDR3 covers 14 residues. With V trimmed by 11 bases and J by 9 bases, 12 bases remained unmatched. The CDR3 spells CASSTGQGGRPQHF. In DNA form, the CDR3 reads TGTGCCTCCTCAACGGGACAGGGGGGACGGCCCCAGCATTTT.

This chain joins TRBV4-1 and TRBJ1-2; 8 bases are a match to TRBD1. V trimming: 2 bases; J trimming: 8 bases; junction bases outside the gene matches: 10. The germline CDR1 and CDR2 sequences are MGHRA and YSYEKL. The CDR3 extends over 15 amino acids. DNA of the CDR3: TGCGCCAGCAGCCAACCGACAGGGGCCTATGGGGGCTACACCTTC. It encodes CASSQPTGAYGGYTF.

V is TRBV24-1 and J is TRBJ1-3; TRBD1 might be the D (5 bases). CDR1 is KGHDR and CDR2 is SFDVKD in the germline V gene. V lost 2 bases to trimming and J lost 2 bases, with 9 bases between them. This CDR3 contains 15 residues. The CDR3 loop is CATSDSPGPGNTIYF. CDR3 bases: TGTGCCACCAGTGATTCTCCAGGGCCTGGAAACACCATATATTTT.

This chain uses TRBV28 with TRBJ1-4, with 8 bases aligning to TRBD1. The junction had 8 bases not matched to a gene; V was cut back by 8 bases and J by 3 bases. Germline V gene sequence: CDR1 MDHEN, CDR2 SYDVKM. This CDR3 contains 15 residues. The CDR3 bases are TGTGCCAGCGGAACCAGGGGGCCGGCTAATGAAAAACTGTTTTTT. It is translated as CASGTRGPANEKLFF.

The CDR3 DNA reads as TGTGCCAGCAGCTGGGCAGGCAGTACCTACGAGCAGTACTTC. Translated, it gives CASSWAGSTYEQYF. The rearrangement links TRBV5-8 to TRBJ2-7, with no clear D. The length of the CDR3 is 14 residues. Germline V gene sequence: CDR1 SGHTS, CDR2 YDEGEE. V shed 3 bases and J shed 2 bases, with 12 bases lying between them. Looking up the rest from reference TRBV5-8 and TRBJ2-7 gives the full variable domain: EAGVTQSPTHLIKTRGQQATLRCSPISGHTSVYWYQQALGLGLQFLLWYDEGEERNRGNFPPRFSGRQFPNYSSELNVNALELEDSALYLCASSWAGSTYEQYFGPGTRLTVT.

J is TRBJ2-7 and V is TRBV19; 9 bases map to TRBD1. Germline V gene lookup returns CDR1 LNHDA and CDR2 SQIVND (reference sequence). The CDR3 consists of 14 residues. With V trimmed by 5 bases and J by 6 bases, 8 bases remained unmatched. CDR3 region: CASSLTGGSSEQYF. CDR3 nucleotide sequence: TGTGCCAGTAGTCTGACAGGGGGGTCTTCCGAGCAGTACTTC.